This entry is about one T cell receptor beta chain. The TCRbeta library incorporated unique molecular identifiers. TCRdb reanalysed the PCR reads using MiXCR and keeps one entry per CDR3 protein. The sample gives just under 550,000 distinct CDR3 sequences, about a sixth of which show up once; more than 2.5% is in the top ten. The sample comes from a study of T-cell reconstitution after alpha-beta-depleted transplantation in children. Material: PBMCs from the stem cell graft donor, obtained from the stem cell graft. This receptor was taken from a human donor who donated a stem cell graft to a child with acute lymphoblastic leukemia.

The CDR3 region has the DNA TGTGCCAGCAGTCCCCAACAGACTAACACTGAAGCTTTCTTT. Amino acids: CASSPQQTNTEAFF. The genes are TRBV12-3 or TRBV12-4 and TRBJ1-1; D remains ambiguous. Trimming stripped 5 bases from V and 2 bases from J, with 12 bases between. This CDR3 spans 14 amino acids.